Listed here are 27 T cell receptor beta chains from one sample, sequenced in a study of Ad26.COV2.S vaccination and SARS-CoV-2 variants. TCRdb's table, derived via immunoSEQ multiplex PCR, lists solely in-frame clones and lacks some. The sample shows about 470,000 clones, about 90% of them seen only once. The treatment: around 19 received Ad26.COV2.S at low or high dose, single or two shots; five or six received placebo; per-sample allocation not given. Sampling took place 63 days after the first vaccine or placebo injection. Sequences were derived from peripheral blood, sampled in a trial of Ad26.COV2.S vaccine versus placebo. The receptors come from a person aged 18-65 years who received the Ad26.COV2.S COVID-19 vaccine or a placebo.

V gene TRBV27 combines with J gene TRBJ2-7; D unclear. Per the germline V gene, CDR1 is MNHEY and CDR2 is SMNVEV (reference sequence). CDR3 length: 12 residues. Trimming took 6 bases from V and 7 from J, leaving 13 bases between them. This CDR3 reads CASSLVAGEQYF. The CDR3 DNA reads as TGTGCCAGCAGCTTAGTAGCTGGGGAGCAGTACTTC.

This sequence joins TRBV29-1 and TRBJ2-7; tentative D call: TRBD1 (5 bases). CDR1 and CDR2 (germline): SQVTM, ANQGSEA. Trimming pared 4 bases from V and 5 bases from J, leaving 15 bases between. The CDR3 totals 13 residues. The DNA of the CDR3 is TGCAGCGTTGTGGGGCTAGGGCCCCACGAGCAGTACTTC. This translates into CSVVGLGPHEQYF.

The chain links TRBV4-1 to TRBJ2-2; 9 nucleotides agree with TRBD2. The CDR3 contains 17 residues. Germline CDR1 is MGHRA and CDR2 is YSYEKL. J lost 2 bases, V lost 2 bases, and 6 bases had no gene match. The CDR3 region has the DNA TGCGCCAGCAGCCAATGGGCTAGCGGGACCAACACCGGGGAGCTGTTTTTT. The encoded protein is CASSQWASGTNTGELFF.

This chain joins TRBV9 and TRBJ2-3, with 7 positions matching TRBD1. This CDR3 comprises 14 residues. The V and J ends lost 1 base and 4 bases, in that order; junction bases with no gene match: 3. Looked up from germline, CDR1 is SGDLS and CDR2 is YYNGEE. CDR3 DNA: TGTGCCAGCAGCGTATGGACAGGCCCAGATACGCAGTATTTT. It translates to CASSVWTGPDTQYF.

This chain uses TRBV6-1 with TRBJ2-7; 7 nucleotides line up with TRBD2. This CDR3 contains 15 residues. Trimming removed 0 bases from V and 1 base from J; junction bases left unmatched: 3. Looked up from germline, CDR1 is MNHNS and CDR2 is SASEGT. The CDR3 here is CASSEAASGSYEQYF. Written as DNA, the CDR3 is TGTGCCAGCAGTGAAGCGGCTAGCGGTTCCTACGAGCAGTACTTC.

The V gene is TRBV10-3, the J gene TRBJ2-3, with 8 bases identical to TRBD1. The V gene end was trimmed by 3 bases and the J gene end by 0 bases; junction bases not matched to a gene: 2. CDR3 length: 15 amino acids. CDR1 and CDR2 (germline): ENHRY, SYGVKD. CDR3 nucleotide sequence: TGTGCCATCAGTGACTGGACAGGGAGCACAGATACGCAGTATTTT. This translates into CAISDWTGSTDTQYF.

The rearrangement joins TRBV9 to TRBJ2-5; 10 positions agree with TRBD2. V dropped 0 bases and J dropped 4; count of bases not matched to a gene: 12. The CDR3 spans 18 residues. Germline V lookup: CDR1 SGDLS, CDR2 YYNGEE. The CDR3 coding sequence is TGTGCCAGCAGCGTAGGGGCTAGCGGGAGCGGTGCTGGAGAGACCCAGTACTTC. Amino acids: CASSVGASGSGAGETQYF.

The rearrangement joins TRBV4-2 to TRBJ2-7; D unclear. The V end was cut by 0 bases, the J end by 1 base, with 10 bases between. There are 15 residues in the CDR3. Germline lookup yields CDR1 LGHNA and CDR2 YNFKEQ. CDR3 loop: CASSQEIKSSYEQYF. As DNA, the CDR3 is TGTGCCAGCAGCCAAGAAATAAAATCTTCCTACGAGCAGTACTTC.

The CDR3 region has the DNA TGTGCCAGCAGTCCGACGGCGGGGGGCAATGAGCAGTTCTTC. This codes for CASSPTAGGNEQFF. This chain joins TRBV2 and TRBJ2-1; TRBD2 matches 8 bases. CDR1 is SNHLY and CDR2 is FYNNEI in the germline V gene. The ends lost 5 bases at V and 6 bases at J; junction bases unmatched: 6. CDR3 length: 14 residues.

The V gene is TRBV30, the J gene TRBJ2-5, with 9 bases lining up with TRBD2. Germline V gene data show CDR1 as GTSNPN and CDR2 as SVGIG (reference sequence). V trimming: 2 bases; J trimming: 5 bases; junction bases outside the gene matches: 3. This CDR3 has 13 residues. CDR3 sequence reads: CAWSLREGETQYF. Written as DNA, the CDR3 is TGTGCCTGGAGTTTGCGGGAGGGGGAGACCCAGTACTTC.

The chain couples TRBV25-1 to TRBJ1-2; D gene uncertain. CDR1 is MGHDK and CDR2 is SYGVNS in the germline V gene. The germline V and J ends were trimmed by 2 bases and 8 bases, with 9 bases remaining between them. This CDR3 is built from 12 residues. The CDR3 nucleotides read TGTGCCAGCAGTGAAGGGGATTGGGGCTACACCTTC. This gives the protein CASSEGDWGYTF.

A single count supports this clone. V and J are TRBV10-3 and TRBJ2-1; the match to TRBD2 covers 8 bases. This CDR3 region has 18 residues. In germline, CDR1 is ENHRY, CDR2 SYGVKD. Losses at the gene ends were 4 bases for V and 5 bases for J; bases not matched to a gene: 16. DNA of the CDR3: TGTGCCATCAGTGGGGATAGCGGGGTACCGAGCGGGAACAATGAGCAGTTCTTC. Its translation: CAISGDSGVPSGNNEQFF.

The rearrangement joins TRBV7-9 to TRBJ2-1; a possible D gene is TRBD1 (6 bases). This CDR3 is built from 16 residues. Germline values: CDR1 SEHNR, CDR2 FQNEAQ (reference sequence). V was trimmed by 2 bases and J by 5 bases, leaving 16 bases between them. This chain's CDR3 is CASSLTGQGEDNEQFF. CDR3 coding DNA: TGTGCCAGCAGCTTAACGGGACAAGGGGAAGACAATGAGCAGTTCTTC.

The rearrangement uses TRBV19 and TRBJ2-3; 8 bases agree with TRBD2. Germline V gives CDR1 LNHDA, CDR2 SQIVND (reference sequence). Trimming removed 5 bases from V and 0 bases from J; junction bases left unmatched: 10. This CDR3 region has 17 residues. This chain's CDR3 is CASSLQGTSASTDTQYF. CDR3 coding DNA: TGTGCCAGTAGTCTCCAGGGGACTAGTGCTAGCACAGATACGCAGTATTTT.

V usage is TRBV19 and J usage is TRBJ2-7; 7 bases are shared with TRBD1. The length of the CDR3 is 16 residues. Trimming cost V 2 bases and J 3 bases; bases outside gene matches: 10. Germline V gene data show CDR1 as LNHDA and CDR2 as SQIVND (reference sequence). CDR3 loop: CASSILKDRRNYEQYF. CDR3 DNA sequence: TGTGCCAGTAGTATATTGAAGGACAGGCGCAACTACGAGCAGTACTTC.

The chain carries TRBV6-5 and TRBJ1-1, with D uncertain. CDR1 is MNHEY and CDR2 is SVGAGI in the germline V gene. Trimming stripped 2 bases from V and 4 bases from J, with 8 bases between. The CDR3 has 13 residues. The CDR3 spells CASSYPAATEAFF. The CDR3 DNA is TGTGCCAGCAGTTACCCGGCAGCCACTGAAGCTTTCTTT.

This sequence joins TRBV19 and TRBJ2-5; tentative D call: TRBD1 (5 bases). Germline lookup yields CDR1 LNHDA and CDR2 SQIVND (reference sequence). V was cut by 5 bases and J by 4 bases, with 17 bases left in between. The CDR3 length is 15 residues. CDR3 sequence: CASSSSSGWGETQYF. The DNA of the CDR3 is TGTGCCAGTAGTTCCTCGTCAGGGTGGGGAGAGACCCAGTACTTC.

V usage is TRBV3-1 (or the pseudogene TRBV3-2) and J usage is TRBJ2-3; tentatively, D is TRBD2 (5 bases). The CDR3 consists of 17 residues. CDR1 is LGHDT, CDR2 YNNKEL, per germline (reference sequence). Trimming shortened V by 4 bases and J by 2 bases, and 19 bases separated the two germline ends. The CDR3 nucleotides are TGTGCCAGCAGCCCTTGGGCAGGCGCGAGGGCCACAGATACGCAGTATTTT. Translation: CASSPWAGARATDTQYF.

This rearrangement joins TRBV15 to TRBJ2-1; D may match TRBD1 or TRBD2 (6 bases each). The CDR3 covers 14 residues. The germline V gene has CDR1 LNHNV and CDR2 YYDKDF (reference sequence). V lost 0 bases and J lost 9, with 12 bases in between. The CDR3 protein is CATSRDGGRGEQFF. CDR3 nucleotide sequence: TGTGCCACCAGCAGAGATGGGGGGCGGGGTGAGCAGTTCTTC.

The chain carries TRBV10-3 and TRBJ2-7; 7 nucleotides line up with TRBD1. After removal of 0 bases from V and 0 bases from J, the junction contained 5 bases not matched to a gene. The CDR3 has 16 amino acids. From germline, CDR1 is ENHRY and CDR2 SYGVKD. CDR3 protein: CAISESRTGHSYEQYF. The CDR3 nucleotides read TGTGCCATCAGTGAGTCAAGGACAGGCCACTCCTACGAGCAGTACTTC.

The chain employs TRBV6-5 and TRBJ2-1; D call uncertain. The CDR3 is 12 amino acids. Per the germline V gene, CDR1 is MNHEY and CDR2 is SVGAGI. Trimming cost V 6 bases and J 3 bases, with 6 bases left between them. For the CDR3, the DNA is TGTGCCAGCAGCCGTAACTACAATGAGCAGTTCTTC. Protein product: CASSRNYNEQFF.

J is TRBJ1-2 and V is TRBV5-1; D possibly corresponds to TRBD1 (5 bases). V gave up 2 bases and J gave up 3 bases, with 8 bases separating them. CDR1 and CDR2 (germline): SGHRS, YFSETQ. This CDR3 is built from 13 residues. Here the CDR3 reads CASSFDSDYGYTF. CDR3 bases: TGCGCCAGCAGCTTCGACAGCGACTATGGCTACACCTTC.

The CDR3 region is CASWGFGETQYF. DNA of the CDR3: TGTGCCAGCTGGGGGTTTGGAGAGACCCAGTACTTC. The chain combines TRBV7-9 with TRBJ2-5; D possibly matches TRBD1 or TRBD2 (5 bases each). CDR1 SEHNR and CDR2 FQNEAQ come from the germline V gene (reference sequence). V lost 8 bases and J 4 bases, leaving 11 bases between the germline ends. This CDR3 comprises 12 residues.

This chain links TRBV7-2 with TRBJ2-1, with 12 bases fitting TRBD2. Germline V lookup: CDR1 SGHTA, CDR2 FQGNSA. Trimming cost V 2 bases and J 3 bases; bases outside gene matches: 2. The CDR3 length is 16 residues. The CDR3 coding sequence is TGTGCCAGCAGCTTACAACTAGCGGGAGGCTACAATGAGCAGTTCTTC. Its protein is CASSLQLAGGYNEQFF. The full variable domain, with the rest looked up from reference TRBV7-2 and TRBJ2-1, is GAGVSQSPSNKVTEKGKDVELRCDPISGHTALYWYRQSLGQGLEFLIYFQGNSAPDKSGLPSDRFSAERTGGSVSTLTIQRTQQEDSAVYLCASSLQLAGGYNEQFFGPGTRLTVL.

This chain joins TRBV6-5 and TRBJ1-6; D perhaps matches TRBD1 (5 bases). Germline V gene lookup returns CDR1 MNHEY and CDR2 SVGAGI. This CDR3 region has 14 residues. The V and J ends lost 5 bases and 6 bases respectively, with 11 bases between them. CDR3: CASSPRDSNSPLHF. The CDR3 DNA follows: TGTGCCAGCAGTCCTAGGGACTCTAATTCACCCCTCCACTTT.

The gene calls are TRBV30 and TRBJ2-1, with D hard to call. The V and J ends lost 0 bases and 4 bases respectively, with 7 bases between them. This CDR3 spans 13 amino acids. Germline-derived CDR1 and CDR2 are GTSNPN and SVGIG (reference sequence). The CDR3 region is CAWSVTRYNEQFF. The DNA of the CDR3 is TGTGCCTGGAGTGTAACCAGATACAATGAGCAGTTCTTC. The full variable domain, completed using reference TRBV30 and TRBJ2-1, is SQTIHQWPATLVQPVGSPLSLECTVEGTSNPNLYWYRQAAGRGLQLLFYSVGIGQISSEVPQNLSASRPQDRQFILSSKKLLLSDSGFYLCAWSVTRYNEQFFGPGTRLTVL.

The chain's CDR3 is CSAVKRYEQYF. The CDR3 DNA follows: TGCAGTGCTGTGAAGCGCTACGAGCAGTACTTC. The chain combines TRBV20-1 with TRBJ2-7; no definite D call. Trimming took off 5 bases at V and 3 bases at J, with 8 bases between the two ends. From germline, CDR1 is DFQATT and CDR2 SNEGSKA (reference sequence). The CDR3 totals 11 residues.